This is a list of T cell receptor beta chains from one sample in a study of blood T cell repertoires in COVID-19. Method: immunoSEQ multiplex PCR; TCRdb's copy keeps in-frame clones and lacks some. The profile shows more than 90,000 clones, about 85% of them singletons. Material for sequencing was peripheral blood. Receptor source: a human donor in a cohort sampled during active COVID-19. The CDR3 runs from the conserved cysteine through the conserved F or W. The order of the fields is J gene, CDR3 length, clone size, V gene, D gene, CDR3 DNA, CDR3 protein. A D gene is named only where the DNA matches it firmly. The size field is filled for only some rows; it gives once, few, many or a size class.

J: TRBJ1-3
length: 15
size: -
V: TRBV5-6
D: -
DNA: TGTGCCAGCAGGCCTACAGGGAGAACTGGAAACACCATATATTTT
CDR3: CASRPTGRTGNTIYF

J: TRBJ1-1
length: 14
size: -
V: TRBV29-1
D: -
DNA: TGCAGCGTTGAAGGAAAGGGGGTAGGTGGTGAAGCTTTCTTT
CDR3: CSVEGKGVGGEAFF

J: TRBJ2-5
length: 14
size: -
V: TRBV18
D: -
DNA: TGTGCCAGCTCGCGAACGACAGGCTGGGAGACCCAGTACTTC
CDR3: CASSRTTGWETQYF

J: TRBJ1-1
length: 15
size: few
V: TRBV6-5
D: -
DNA: TGTGCCAGCAGTCATCGACCGAGGGTTGACACTGAAGCTTTCTTT
CDR3: CASSHRPRVDTEAFF

J: TRBJ2-7
length: 16
size: once
V: TRBV7-9
D: TRBD2
DNA: TGTGCCAGCAGCTCCCAGACTAGCGGGAGTCTCTACGAGCAGTACTTC
CDR3: CASSSQTSGSLYEQYF

J: TRBJ1-2
length: 15
size: -
V: TRBV19
D: TRBD1
DNA: TGTGCCAGTTCCCCAGAAAGGGGGCGGTGGGAAGGCTACACCTTC
CDR3: CASSPERGRWEGYTF

J: TRBJ1-3
length: 14
size: -
V: TRBV30
D: -
DNA: TGTGCCTGGAGCGTGGGCCTCGATGGAAACACCATATATTTT
CDR3: CAWSVGLDGNTIYF

J: TRBJ1-2
length: 14
size: -
V: TRBV7-2
D: -
DNA: TGTGCCAGCAGCTTAGGTGGGGGGGACTATGGCTACACCTTC
CDR3: CASSLGGGDYGYTF

J: TRBJ1-2
length: 15
size: once
V: TRBV6-2/TRBV6-3
D: -
DNA: TGTGCCAGCACCTACTCCGGACAGCAAAGCTATGGCTACACCTTC
CDR3: CASTYSGQQSYGYTF

J: TRBJ2-6
length: 16
size: few
V: TRBV19
D: -
DNA: TGTGCCAGTACCCCGAGGAACGGGGCTGGGGCCAACGTCCTGACTTTC
CDR3: CASTPRNGAGANVLTF

J: TRBJ2-2
length: 15
size: -
V: TRBV6-4
D: -
DNA: TGTGCCAGCAGCCTAGAGCTGTTTTCGACCGGGGAGCTGTTTTTT
CDR3: CASSLELFSTGELFF

J: TRBJ2-3
length: 19
size: -
V: TRBV27
D: TRBD2
DNA: TGTGCCAGCAGTTTATTGGGCCTCAATGCGGGAGCACGGTCAGATACGCAGTATTTT
CDR3: CASSLLGLNAGARSDTQYF

J: TRBJ1-2
length: 13
size: -
V: TRBV7-2
D: -
DNA: TGTGCCAGCAGCTTCCGGGGTGGCTATGGCTACACCTTC
CDR3: CASSFRGGYGYTF

J: TRBJ2-7
length: 14
size: -
V: TRBV6-5
D: -
DNA: TGTGCCAGCAGCCAAGTTTTGTCCGGGAAGAGTCAGTACTTC
CDR3: CASSQVLSGKSQYF

J: TRBJ1-2
length: 11
size: -
V: TRBV30
D: TRBD1
DNA: TGTGCCTACGGACAGGGGAATGGCTACACCTTC
CDR3: CAYGQGNGYTF

J: TRBJ2-7
length: 14
size: -
V: TRBV11-2
D: TRBD2
DNA: TGTGCCAGCAGCCCGGGGCGGGGGGAGTACGAGCAGTACTTC
CDR3: CASSPGRGEYEQYF

J: TRBJ2-7
length: 15
size: -
V: TRBV6-1
D: -
DNA: TGTGCCAGCAGTGAGAGGGGGGGCCCCTCCTACGAGCAGTACTTC
CDR3: CASSERGGPSYEQYF

J: TRBJ2-5
length: 16
size: -
V: TRBV11-3
D: TRBD2
DNA: TGTGCCAGCAGCTTGAGGGCTAGCGGGAGTATTGAGACCCAGTACTTC
CDR3: CASSLRASGSIETQYF

J: TRBJ2-7
length: 11
size: -
V: TRBV12-3/TRBV12-4
D: -
DNA: TGTGCCATCCGCGGGGTTGGCGAGCAGTACTTC
CDR3: CAIRGVGEQYF

J: TRBJ1-5
length: 17
size: -
V: TRBV28
D: -
DNA: TGTGCCAGCAGTTTACCCTCCAGGGCAGTAAGCAATCAGCCCCAGCATTTT
CDR3: CASSLPSRAVSNQPQHF

J: TRBJ2-7
length: 18
size: -
V: TRBV27
D: TRBD2
DNA: TGTGCCAGCAGACGAGCTAGCGGGAGTTCCACTCATTCCTACGAGCAGTACTTC
CDR3: CASRRASGSSTHSYEQYF

J: TRBJ2-7
length: 14
size: -
V: TRBV18
D: -
DNA: TGTGCCAGCTCGTCCCAGGCGAACTCCTACGAGCAGTACTTC
CDR3: CASSSQANSYEQYF

J: TRBJ2-5
length: 17
size: -
V: TRBV5-6
D: TRBD2
DNA: TGTGCCAGCAGCTTGGCGGCTAGCGGGCGAATTCAAGAGACCCAGTACTTC
CDR3: CASSLAASGRIQETQYF

J: TRBJ1-1
length: 16
size: -
V: TRBV6-5
D: -
DNA: TGTGCCAGCAGTTACTGGGGCGCACCTCGGAAGACTGAAGCTTTCTTT
CDR3: CASSYWGAPRKTEAFF

J: TRBJ1-1
length: 14
size: -
V: TRBV11-3
D: TRBD1
DNA: TGTGCCAGCAGCTTAGCCGGGACAGATGGGGAAGCTTTCTTT
CDR3: CASSLAGTDGEAFF

J: TRBJ2-2
length: 18
size: -
V: TRBV7-9
D: TRBD2
DNA: TGTGCCAGCAGCTCTAGACTAGCGGGGGAAAAGAACACCGGGGAGCTGTTTTTT
CDR3: CASSSRLAGEKNTGELFF

J: TRBJ1-6
length: 15
size: -
V: TRBV4-1
D: TRBD1
DNA: TGCGCCAGCAGCCAAGGCCCAGGGGGCGATTCACCCCTCCACTTT
CDR3: CASSQGPGGDSPLHF